This T cell receptor (beta chain) was sequenced during a study of T cell responses to AZD1222 COVID-19 vaccine. Whole-study findings and limits: Only a handful of AZD1222 recipients tested seropositive at baseline. Among vaccine-associated CD4 TCRs, coverage spanned spike, with dominance at 160-218 and 743-854.

TCRdb's table, derived via immunoSEQ multiplex PCR, lists solely in-frame clones and lacks some. Among about 120,000 clones listed, 80% to 90% were seen once. Germline V gives CDR1 LGHNA, CDR2 YNFKEQ. The CDR3 sequence is 16 residues long. V lost 1 base, J lost 2 bases, and 14 bases lay in between. A remark on this clone: The antigen remains unidentified.

This sample comprised peripheral blood, obtained on day 0 of MenACWY control vaccination. The TCR sequence derives from an adult in good health. V and J are TRBV4-2 and TRBJ1-2, with D unclear. The CDR3 nucleotides read TGTGCCAGCAGCCAAGTCGGTGAAGGGCCGAACTATGGCTACACCTTC. It translates to CASSQVGEGPNYGYTF.